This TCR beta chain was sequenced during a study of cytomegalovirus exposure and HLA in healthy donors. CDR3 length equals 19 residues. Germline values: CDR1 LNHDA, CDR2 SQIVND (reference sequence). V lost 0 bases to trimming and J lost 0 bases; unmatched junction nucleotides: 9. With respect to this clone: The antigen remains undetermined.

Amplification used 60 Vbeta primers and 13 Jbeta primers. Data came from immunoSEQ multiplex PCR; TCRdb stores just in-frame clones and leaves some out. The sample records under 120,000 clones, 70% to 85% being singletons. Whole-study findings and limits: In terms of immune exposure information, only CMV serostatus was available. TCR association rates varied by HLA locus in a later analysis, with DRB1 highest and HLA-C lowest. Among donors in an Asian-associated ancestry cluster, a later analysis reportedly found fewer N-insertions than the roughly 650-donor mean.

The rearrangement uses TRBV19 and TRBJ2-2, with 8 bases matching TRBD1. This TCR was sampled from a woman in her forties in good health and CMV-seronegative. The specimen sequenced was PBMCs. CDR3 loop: CASSIDETGARANTGELFF. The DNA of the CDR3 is TGTGCCAGTAGTATAGATGAGACAGGGGCCAGGGCGAACACCGGGGAGCTGTTTTTT. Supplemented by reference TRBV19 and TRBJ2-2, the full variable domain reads DGGITQSPKYLFRKEGQNVTLSCEQNLNHDAMYWYRQDPGQGLRLIYYSQIVNDFQKGDIAEGYSVSREKKESFPLTVTSAQKNPTAFYLCASSIDETGARANTGELFFGEGSRLTVL.